This T cell receptor (beta chain) was retrieved from a study of fetal regulatory T cell absence and autoimmunity. Turning to the study itself: Without clinical diabetes, IPEX patients showed exocrine pancreas autoimmunity.

Here immunoSEQ multiplex PCR was the method, and the copy in TCRdb shows in-frame clones only, minus some. Of 95,000 to 100,000 clones in the sample, around 72% were seen once. Germline values: CDR1 SGHRS, CDR2 YFSETQ. This CDR3 region has 15 residues. With regard to this clone: One junction end disagrees with the germline gene, perhaps due to a read error. Other nucleotide sequences from this sample produce the same CDR3.

Sequencing used pancreas tissue. This sequence originates from a male donor with IPEX syndrome. The chain recombines TRBV5-1 with TRBJ2-3; weak D call: TRBD1 (6 bases). Written as DNA, the CDR3 is TGCGCCAGTAGCTTGTCGGGACAAAACACAGATACGCAGTATTTT. Its protein product is CASSLSGQNTDTQYF.